A selection of T cell receptor beta chains follows, all from one sample in a study of T cell repertoires in cytomegalovirus infection. For these receptors, no antigen is known. TCRdb used MiXCR to reprocess the reads, holding one entry per CDR3 protein. Of about 470,000 distinct CDR3 sequences in the sample, approximately 40% were seen once. The starting material was cultured PBMCs, obtained from culture after CMV antigen stimulation. The source is a human donor in good health (CMV status not recorded). Some clones in this sample may be carry-over from other donors' samples. Each CDR3 is given with its conserved first and last residue. Each record gives: D gene, V gene, clone size, J gene, CDR3 protein, CDR3 DNA. The D gene is left open where the match is weak. Clone sizes are given selectively: once, few, many, or a class where the clone is expanded.

>TRBD1|TRBV18|-|TRBJ1-2
CASSPGQAYYGYTF
TGTGCCAGCTCACCAGGACAGGCCTACTATGGCTACACCTTC
>TRBD1|TRBV7-6|-|TRBJ2-7
CASSLGGRVGEQYF
TGTGCCAGCAGCCTAGGGGGCAGGGTGGGCGAGCAGTACTTC
>TRBD2|TRBV12-3/TRBV12-4|few|TRBJ2-5
CASSYGLADFQETQYF
TGTGCCAGCAGTTACGGACTAGCGGACTTTCAAGAGACCCAGTACTTC
>TRBD2|TRBV6-4|-|TRBJ2-7
CATPLSGGTYEQYF
TGTGCCACACCTCTTAGCGGGGGAACCTACGAGCAGTACTTC
>-|TRBV12-3/TRBV12-4|once|TRBJ2-5
CASRSTLGVEETQYF
TGTGCCAGCAGGTCGACCCTTGGCGTGGAGGAGACCCAGTACTTC
>TRBD2|TRBV7-2|few|TRBJ2-1
CASSPSGRYNEQFF
TGTGCCAGCAGCCCGAGCGGGAGATACAATGAGCAGTTCTTC
>-|TRBV11-2|-|TRBJ1-4
CASSAPRGGRPEKLFF
TGTGCCAGCAGCGCACCTCGGGGGGGGCGTCCCGAAAAACTGTTTTTT
>TRBD1|TRBV12-3/TRBV12-4|-|TRBJ1-1
CASSSTGDTEAFF
TGTGCCAGCAGTTCCACAGGGGACACTGAAGCTTTCTTT
>-|TRBV7-2|-|TRBJ2-1
CASSRWIAGSSNNEQFF
TGTGCCAGCAGCCGATGGATAGCCGGGAGCTCCAACAATGAGCAGTTCTTC
>TRBD1|TRBV4-1|-|TRBJ2-1
CASSQAITGVAEQFF
TGCGCCAGCAGCCAGGCCATCACAGGGGTGGCTGAGCAGTTCTTC
>TRBD2|TRBV12-3/TRBV12-4|-|TRBJ2-7
CASSSGSGMYEQYF
TGTGCCAGCAGTAGCGGGAGTGGTATGTACGAGCAGTACTTC
>-|TRBV5-6|-|TRBJ1-5
CASSKRWDGLYSNQPQHF
TGTGCCAGCAGCAAGAGGTGGGACGGACTCTATAGCAATCAGCCCCAGCATTTT
>-|TRBV11-2|few|TRBJ2-7
CASSLSTLEQYF
TGTGCCAGCAGCTTATCGACACTCGAGCAGTACTTC
>-|TRBV7-6|-|TRBJ2-5
CASTPLGGVETQYF
TGTGCCAGCACCCCCTTGGGGGGTGTTGAGACCCAGTACTTC
>TRBD1|TRBV7-2|few|TRBJ2-2
CASSLAGQANTGELFF
TGTGCCAGCAGCTTAGCGGGACAGGCGAACACCGGGGAGCTGTTTTTT
>-|TRBV5-1|few|TRBJ1-5
CASSFEEGQPQHF
TGCGCCAGCAGTTTTGAGGAGGGCCAGCCCCAGCATTTT
>TRBD1|TRBV7-6|-|TRBJ1-5
CTSSLWLTGGKLGNQPQHF
TGTACCAGCAGCTTATGGTTGACAGGGGGTAAATTAGGCAATCAGCCCCAGCATTTT
>TRBD2|TRBV7-2|-|TRBJ2-7
CASSLGLVAYEQYF
TGTGCCAGCAGCTTGGGACTAGTGGCCTACGAGCAGTACTTC
>TRBD1|TRBV6-8|once|TRBJ1-2
CASSRDRDAYGYTF
TGTGCCAGCAGTCGAGACAGGGATGCCTATGGCTACACCTTC
>-|TRBV6-6|few|TRBJ2-7
CASSYQAAYEQYF
TGTGCCAGCAGTTATCAGGCAGCTTACGAGCAGTACTTC
>TRBD2|TRBV27|once|TRBJ2-3
CASSPRTSGGQTHTDTQYF
TGTGCCAGCAGTCCCCGGACTAGCGGGGGCCAAACCCACACAGATACGCAGTATTTT
>-|TRBV7-6|few|TRBJ1-5
CASSLEAWGGTLNQPQHF
TGTGCCAGCAGCTTAGAGGCCTGGGGGGGGACACTGAATCAGCCCCAGCATTTT
>-|TRBV12-3/TRBV12-4|many|TRBJ1-1
CASSWGTRGAFF
TGTGCCAGCAGTTGGGGCACTAGAGGAGCTTTCTTT
>TRBD2|TRBV5-3|-|TRBJ2-1
CARSFLAGGPSYNEQFF
TGTGCCAGAAGCTTCCTAGCGGGAGGGCCGTCCTACAATGAGCAGTTCTTC
>TRBD1|TRBV18|-|TRBJ2-1
CASSTEDRANEQFF
TGTGCCAGCTCAACCGAGGACAGGGCCAATGAGCAGTTCTTC
>-|TRBV5-6|-|TRBJ2-7
CASSKDWEQYF
TGTGCCAGCAGCAAGGACTGGGAGCAGTACTTC
>-|TRBV7-4|-|TRBJ2-1
CASSLAGRGSNEQFF
TGTGCCAGCAGCTTAGCAGGGCGGGGCTCGAATGAGCAGTTCTTC
>-|TRBV7-6|many|TRBJ2-7
CASSLDFWGGGPSYEQYF
TGTGCCAGCAGCTTAGATTTTTGGGGCGGTGGGCCCTCCTACGAGCAGTACTTC
>-|TRBV7-4|-|TRBJ2-4
CASSPGPLNF
TGTGCCAGCAGCCCGGGACCTCTCAACTTC
>-|TRBV7-2|-|TRBJ1-5
CASSLGTGGTPQHF
TGTGCCAGCAGCTTAGGAACGGGAGGGACGCCCCAGCATTTT
>TRBD2|TRBV4-1|-|TRBJ2-1
CASSHGTSGSDEQFF
TGCGCCAGCAGCCATGGGACTAGCGGGAGTGATGAGCAGTTCTTC
>-|TRBV19|-|TRBJ2-1
CASSIPATGINEQFF
TGTGCCAGTAGTATTCCCGCTACAGGGATCAATGAGCAGTTCTTC
>TRBD1|TRBV6-2/TRBV6-3|few|TRBJ2-7
CASTRDRVSYEQYF
TGTGCCAGCACCAGGGACAGGGTCTCCTACGAGCAGTACTTC
>-|TRBV7-2|few|TRBJ2-7
CASSFGRFYEQYF
TGTGCCAGCAGCTTTGGCAGATTCTACGAGCAGTACTTC
>-|TRBV4-1|-|TRBJ1-5
CASSQGILEAQHF
TGCGCCAGCAGCCAAGGGATCCTGGAGGCCCAGCATTTT
>TRBD2|TRBV6-2/TRBV6-3|-|TRBJ2-1
CASSGATSGDEQFF
TGTGCCAGCAGTGGGGCGACTAGCGGCGATGAGCAGTTCTTC
>TRBD2|TRBV4-1|few|TRBJ2-2
CASSRSGGENTGELFF
TGCGCCAGCAGCCGGAGCGGGGGCGAGAACACCGGGGAGCTGTTTTTT
>-|TRBV20-1|-|TRBJ1-5
CSATPGAGGPQHF
TGCAGTGCTACCCCCGGGGCGGGGGGGCCCCAGCATTTT
>TRBD1|TRBV20-1|-|TRBJ1-2
CSARDQGANYGYTF
TGCAGTGCTAGAGACCAGGGGGCAAACTATGGCTACACCTTC
>-|TRBV18|-|TRBJ2-5
CASSPETAQETQYF
TGTGCCAGCTCACCAGAAACAGCTCAAGAGACCCAGTACTTC
>-|TRBV4-1|few|TRBJ2-3
CASSQDKYGGRTDTQYF
TGCGCCAGCAGCCAAGATAAGTATGGGGGACGGACAGATACGCAGTATTTT
>-|TRBV6-6|-|TRBJ2-7
CASSYYQGPYEQYF
TGTGCCAGCAGTTACTATCAGGGTCCCTACGAGCAGTACTTC
>TRBD2|TRBV7-2|few|TRBJ2-1
CASSLYGLAGREQFF
TGTGCCAGCAGCTTATATGGGCTAGCGGGCCGTGAGCAGTTCTTC
>TRBD1|TRBV15|-|TRBJ1-1
CATSEDRAVPEAFF
TGTGCCACCAGCGAGGACAGGGCTGTACCTGAAGCTTTCTTT
>-|TRBV12-3/TRBV12-4|-|TRBJ1-3
CAIKRYSSGNTIYF
TGTGCCATCAAAAGATATTCCTCTGGAAACACCATATATTTT